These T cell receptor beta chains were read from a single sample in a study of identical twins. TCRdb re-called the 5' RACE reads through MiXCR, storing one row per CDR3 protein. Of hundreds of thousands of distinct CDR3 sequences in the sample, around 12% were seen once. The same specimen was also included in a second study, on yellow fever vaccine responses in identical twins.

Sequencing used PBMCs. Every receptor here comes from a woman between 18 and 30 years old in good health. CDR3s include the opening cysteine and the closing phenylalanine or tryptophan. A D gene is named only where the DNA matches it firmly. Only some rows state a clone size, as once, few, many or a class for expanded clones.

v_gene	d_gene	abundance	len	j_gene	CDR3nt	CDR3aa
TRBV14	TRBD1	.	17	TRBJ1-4	TGTGCCAGCAGCTCCCCGGGACAGGGCGCTAGTAGGGAAAAACTGTTTTTT	CASSSPGQGASREKLFF
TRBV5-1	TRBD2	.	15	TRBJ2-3	TGCGCCAGCAGCCCGATAGCGGGAATCACAGATACGCAGTATTTT	CASSPIAGITDTQYF
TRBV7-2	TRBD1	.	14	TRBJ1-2	TGTGCCAGCAGCTCTGGGGGACAGTACTATGGCTACACCTTC	CASSSGGQYYGYTF
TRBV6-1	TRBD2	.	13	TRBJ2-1	TGTGCCAGCACCCTAGCGGGGCCGAATGAGCAGTTCTTC	CASTLAGPNEQFF
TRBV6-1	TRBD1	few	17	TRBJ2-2	TGTGCCAGCAGTGACTTGACAGGGGCGTTAGTTTACGGGGAGCTGTTTTTT	CASSDLTGALVYGELFF
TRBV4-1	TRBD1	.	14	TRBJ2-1	TGCGCCAGCAGCCAAAACCAGGGGGCGGAAGAGCAGTTCTTC	CASSQNQGAEEQFF
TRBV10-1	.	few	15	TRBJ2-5	TGCGCCAGCAGTGACGGTGGAGGTGGGCAAGAGACCCAGTACTTC	CASSDGGGGQETQYF
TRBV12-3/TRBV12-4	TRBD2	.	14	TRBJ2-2	TGTGCCAGCACTATCAGGACTAGTTCCGGGGAGCTGTTTTTT	CASTIRTSSGELFF
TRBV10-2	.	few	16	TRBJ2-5	TGCGCCAGCAGTGAGTCGTATCGGGCCATCAAAGAGACCCAGTACTTC	CASSESYRAIKETQYF
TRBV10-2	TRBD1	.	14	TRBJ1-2	TGCGCCACCCAACAGGGGTCCTCGCTCTATGGCTACACCTTC	CATQQGSSLYGYTF
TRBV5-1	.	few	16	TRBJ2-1	TGCGCCAGCAGCTTGGTAGAGACTAGGGTATTCAATGAGCAGTTCTTC	CASSLVETRVFNEQFF
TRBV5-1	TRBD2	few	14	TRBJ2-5	TGCGCCAGCAGCGAAGGACTAGCGGCGGAGACCCAGTACTTC	CASSEGLAAETQYF
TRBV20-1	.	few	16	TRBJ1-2	TGCAGTGCTAGACTCCGTGCTCGGGAGGGCCTCTATGGCTACACCTTC	CSARLRAREGLYGYTF
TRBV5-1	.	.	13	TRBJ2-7	TGCGCCAGCAGGCCTCGCCTCTCCTACGAGCAGTACTTC	CASRPRLSYEQYF
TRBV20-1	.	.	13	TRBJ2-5	TGCAGTGCTTCTGAGGGGGTCCAAGAGACCCAGTACTTC	CSASEGVQETQYF
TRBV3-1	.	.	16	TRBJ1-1	TGTGCCAGCAGCCAAGGAGGTCCGGGGCCGGGAACTGAAGCTTTCTTT	CASSQGGPGPGTEAFF
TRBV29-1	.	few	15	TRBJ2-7	TGCAGCGTTGGACTCGACAGTCCCGCCCGGGGCGAGCAGTACTTC	CSVGLDSPARGEQYF
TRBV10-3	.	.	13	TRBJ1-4	TGTGCCATCAGTGTAGAAGTGGGGGAAAAACTGTTTTTT	CAISVEVGEKLFF
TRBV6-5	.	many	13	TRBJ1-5	TGTGCCAGCAGTTACTCGTGGGACCAGCCCCAGCATTTT	CASSYSWDQPQHF
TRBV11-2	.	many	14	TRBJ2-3	TGTGCCAGCAGCCCAGGCAGATCATCAGATACGCAGTATTTT	CASSPGRSSDTQYF
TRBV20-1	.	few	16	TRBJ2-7	TGCAGTGCTAGAGCCCGCGGGCGGGGAGCTCTCTACGAGCAGTACTTC	CSARARGRGALYEQYF
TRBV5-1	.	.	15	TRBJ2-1	TGCGCCAGCAGCTTGATGGGGGGACCATACAATGAGCAGTTCTTC	CASSLMGGPYNEQFF
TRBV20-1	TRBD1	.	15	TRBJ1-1	TGCAGTGCTAGAAGAAAGGGGACAGGGAACACTGAAGCTTTCTTT	CSARRKGTGNTEAFF
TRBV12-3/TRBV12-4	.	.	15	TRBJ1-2	TGTGCCAGCAGTTTAGGGTTCCAACACAACTATGGCTACACCTTC	CASSLGFQHNYGYTF
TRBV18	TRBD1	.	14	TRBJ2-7	TGTGCCAGCTCGACCAGGGACAGGGCCTACGAGCAGTACTTC	CASSTRDRAYEQYF
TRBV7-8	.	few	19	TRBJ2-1	TGTGCCAGCAGCTTAGTGAAGGGGACACCCTGGAGCTCCTACAATGAGCAGTTCTTC	CASSLVKGTPWSSYNEQFF
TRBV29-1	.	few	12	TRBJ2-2	TGCAGCGTTACCGGTTACACCGGGGAGCTGTTTTTT	CSVTGYTGELFF
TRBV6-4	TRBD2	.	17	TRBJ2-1	TGTGCCAGCAGAAGGGGCAAACTAGCGGGGGAAAGCGGTGAGCAGTTCTTC	CASRRGKLAGESGEQFF
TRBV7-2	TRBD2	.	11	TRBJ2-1	TGTGCCAGCAGCTTAGGACTAGCGCGGTTCTTC	CASSLGLARFF
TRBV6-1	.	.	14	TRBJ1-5	TGTGCCAGCAGTACAGGCCCTTTACCACAGCCCCAGCATTTT	CASSTGPLPQPQHF
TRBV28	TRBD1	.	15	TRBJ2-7	TGTGCCAGCAGTGACCGGGACAGGGATATCTACGAGCAGTACTTC	CASSDRDRDIYEQYF
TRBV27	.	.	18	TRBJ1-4	TGTGCCAGCAGTTTTAACCCCCCCGGGGTGTGGGCTAATGAAAAACTGTTTTTT	CASSFNPPGVWANEKLFF
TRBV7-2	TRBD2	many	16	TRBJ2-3	TGTGCCAGCAGCTTAGCGGGACTAGCCGTCACAGATACGCAGTATTTT	CASSLAGLAVTDTQYF
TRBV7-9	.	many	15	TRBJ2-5	TGTGCCAGCAGCTTAGCGGGGGGTAACCAAGAGACCCAGTACTTC	CASSLAGGNQETQYF
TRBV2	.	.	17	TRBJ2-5	TGTGCCAGCAGTGAAGCCCTTGCCATAAACATCCAAGAGACCCAGTACTTC	CASSEALAINIQETQYF
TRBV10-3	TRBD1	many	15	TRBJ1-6	TGTGCCATCAGTGGGACAGGGGTGTCGAATTCACCCCTCCACTTT	CAISGTGVSNSPLHF
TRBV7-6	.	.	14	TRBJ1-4	TGTGCCAGCAGCCAAGAGAGGGGGGATGAAAAACTGTTTTTT	CASSQERGDEKLFF